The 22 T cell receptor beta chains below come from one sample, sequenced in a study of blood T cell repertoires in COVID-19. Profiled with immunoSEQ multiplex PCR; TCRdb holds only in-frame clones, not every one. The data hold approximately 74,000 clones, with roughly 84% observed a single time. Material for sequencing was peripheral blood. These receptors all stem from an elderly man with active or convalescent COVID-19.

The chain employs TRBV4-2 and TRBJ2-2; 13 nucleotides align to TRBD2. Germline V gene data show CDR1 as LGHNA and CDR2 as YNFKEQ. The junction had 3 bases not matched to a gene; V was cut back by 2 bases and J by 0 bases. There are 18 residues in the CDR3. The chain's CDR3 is CASSQRTSGGTNTGELFF. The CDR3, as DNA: TGTGCCAGCAGCCAAAGGACTAGCGGGGGAACGAACACCGGGGAGCTGTTTTTT.

The CDR3 sequence is CASSTQGSYNEQFF. CDR3 DNA sequence: TGTGCCAGCAGCACACAGGGATCCTACAATGAGCAGTTCTTC. This chain connects TRBV11-2 to TRBJ2-1; D possibly corresponds to TRBD1 (6 bases). Trimming removed 5 bases from V and 1 base from J, with 9 bases in between. The CDR3 totals 14 residues. Looked up from germline, CDR1 is SGHAT and CDR2 is FQNNGV.

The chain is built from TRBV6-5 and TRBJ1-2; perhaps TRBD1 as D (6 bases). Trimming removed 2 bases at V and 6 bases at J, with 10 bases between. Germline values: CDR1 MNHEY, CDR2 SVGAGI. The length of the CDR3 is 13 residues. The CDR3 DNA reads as TGTGCCAGCAGTTACGAGGGGGTCGATGGCTACACCTTC. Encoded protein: CASSYEGVDGYTF.

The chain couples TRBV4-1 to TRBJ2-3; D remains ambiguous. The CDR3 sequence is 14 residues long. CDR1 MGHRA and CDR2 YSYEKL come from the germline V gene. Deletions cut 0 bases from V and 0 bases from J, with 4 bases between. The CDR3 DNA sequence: TGCGCCAGCAGCCAAGATTCAAGCACAGATACGCAGTATTTT. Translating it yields CASSQDSSTDTQYF.

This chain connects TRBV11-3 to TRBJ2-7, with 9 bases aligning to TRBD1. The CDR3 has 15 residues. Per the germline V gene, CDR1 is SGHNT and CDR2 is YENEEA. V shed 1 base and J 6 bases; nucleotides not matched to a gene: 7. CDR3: CASSLGLQGAGEQYF. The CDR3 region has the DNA TGTGCCAGCAGCTTAGGCTTACAGGGGGCAGGCGAGCAGTACTTC.

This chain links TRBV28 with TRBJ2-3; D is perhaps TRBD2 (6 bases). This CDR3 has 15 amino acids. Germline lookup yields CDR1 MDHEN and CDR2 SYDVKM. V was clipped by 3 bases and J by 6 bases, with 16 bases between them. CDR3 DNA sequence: TGTGCCAGCAGTTTCAGTGCGGGATGGACGGATACGCAGTATTTT. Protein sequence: CASSFSAGWTDTQYF.

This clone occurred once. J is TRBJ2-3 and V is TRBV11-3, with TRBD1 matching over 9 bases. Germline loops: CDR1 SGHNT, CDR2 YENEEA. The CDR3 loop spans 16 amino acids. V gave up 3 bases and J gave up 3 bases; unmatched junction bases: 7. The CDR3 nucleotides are TGTGCCAGCAGCTTCGGGACAGGGCCTTGGACAGATACGCAGTATTTT. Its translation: CASSFGTGPWTDTQYF.

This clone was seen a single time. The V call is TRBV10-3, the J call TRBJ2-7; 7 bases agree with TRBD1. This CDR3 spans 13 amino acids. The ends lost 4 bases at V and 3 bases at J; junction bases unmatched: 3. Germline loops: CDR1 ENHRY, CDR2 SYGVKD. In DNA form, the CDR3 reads TGTGCCATCAGTGGGGGACAGTTCTACGAGCAGTACTTC. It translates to CAISGGQFYEQYF.

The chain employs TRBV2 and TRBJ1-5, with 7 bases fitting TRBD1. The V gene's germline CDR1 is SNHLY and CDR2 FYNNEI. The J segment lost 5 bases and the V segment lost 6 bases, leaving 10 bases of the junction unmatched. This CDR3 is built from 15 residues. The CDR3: CASRDSYRGDQPQHF. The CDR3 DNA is TGTGCCAGCAGGGATTCCTACAGGGGAGATCAGCCCCAGCATTTT.

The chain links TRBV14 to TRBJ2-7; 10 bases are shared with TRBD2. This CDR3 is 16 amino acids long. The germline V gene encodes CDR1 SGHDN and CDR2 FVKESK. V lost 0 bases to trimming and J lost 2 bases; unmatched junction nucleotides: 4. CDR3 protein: CASSQDGLAGAYEQYF. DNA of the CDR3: TGTGCCAGCAGCCAAGATGGCCTAGCGGGAGCCTACGAGCAGTACTTC.

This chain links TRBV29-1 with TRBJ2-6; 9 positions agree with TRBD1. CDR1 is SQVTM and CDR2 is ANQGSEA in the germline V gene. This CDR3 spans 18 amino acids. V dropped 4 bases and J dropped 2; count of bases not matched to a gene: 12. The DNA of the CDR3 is TGCAGCGTTGTTTTGGACAGGGGAATGAGGCCTGGGGCCAACGTCCTGACTTTC. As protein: CSVVLDRGMRPGANVLTF.

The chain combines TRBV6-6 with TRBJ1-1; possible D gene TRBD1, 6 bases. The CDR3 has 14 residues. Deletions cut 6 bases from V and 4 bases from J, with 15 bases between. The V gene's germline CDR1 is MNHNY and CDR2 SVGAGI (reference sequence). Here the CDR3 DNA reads TGTGCCAGCAGCCCTCCAGGGGTTGCCACTGAAGCTTTCTTT. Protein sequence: CASSPPGVATEAFF.

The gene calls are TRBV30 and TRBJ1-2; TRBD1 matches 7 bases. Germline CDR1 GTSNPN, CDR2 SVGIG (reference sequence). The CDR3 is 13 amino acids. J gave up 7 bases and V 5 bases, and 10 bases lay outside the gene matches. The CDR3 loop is CAWERQGVGGYTF. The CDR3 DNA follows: TGTGCCTGGGAAAGACAGGGAGTGGGTGGCTACACCTTC.

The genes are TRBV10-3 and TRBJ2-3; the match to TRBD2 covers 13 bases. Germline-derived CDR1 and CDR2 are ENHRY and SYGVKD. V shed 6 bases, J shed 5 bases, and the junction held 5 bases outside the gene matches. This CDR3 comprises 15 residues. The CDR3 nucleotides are TGTGCCATCAGCGCCGGGACTAGCGGGGTAGATACGCAGTATTTT. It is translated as CAISAGTSGVDTQYF.

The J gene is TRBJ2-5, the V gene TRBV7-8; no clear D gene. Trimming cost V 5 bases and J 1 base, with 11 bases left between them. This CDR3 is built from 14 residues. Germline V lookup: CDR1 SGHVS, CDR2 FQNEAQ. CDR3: CASSESEAQETQYF. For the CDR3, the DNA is TGTGCCAGCAGCGAGAGCGAAGCCCAAGAGACCCAGTACTTC.

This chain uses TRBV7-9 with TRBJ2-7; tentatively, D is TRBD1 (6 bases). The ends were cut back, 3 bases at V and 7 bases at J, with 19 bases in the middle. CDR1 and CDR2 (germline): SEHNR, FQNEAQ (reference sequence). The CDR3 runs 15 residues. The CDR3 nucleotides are TGTGCCAGCAGCTTTAGCACAGGGATGGGGACGGAGCAGTACTTC. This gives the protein CASSFSTGMGTEQYF. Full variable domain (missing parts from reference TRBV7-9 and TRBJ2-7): DTGVSQNPRHKITKRGQNVTFRCDPISEHNRLYWYRQTLGQGPEFLTYFQNEAQLEKSRLLSDRFSAERPKGSFSTLEIQRTEQGDSAMYLCASSFSTGMGTEQYFGPGTRLTVT.

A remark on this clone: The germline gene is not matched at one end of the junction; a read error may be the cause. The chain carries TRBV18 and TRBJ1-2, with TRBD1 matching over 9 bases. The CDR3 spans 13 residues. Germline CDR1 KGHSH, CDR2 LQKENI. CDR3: CASSPGQGSPGAF. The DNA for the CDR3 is TGTGCCAGCTCACCAGGACAGGGGAGTCCTGGTGCCTTC.

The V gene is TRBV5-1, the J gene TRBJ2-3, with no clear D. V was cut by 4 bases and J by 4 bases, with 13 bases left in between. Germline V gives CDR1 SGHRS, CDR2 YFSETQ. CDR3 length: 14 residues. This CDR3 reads CASSEVPAPDTQYF. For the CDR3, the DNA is TGCGCCAGCAGCGAGGTCCCGGCCCCAGATACGCAGTATTTT.

CDR3 bases: TGCAGCGTCGTAGCGGGGGTCCTAGAGACCCAGTACTTC. This codes for CSVVAGVLETQYF. The chain recombines TRBV29-1 with TRBJ2-5; 9 bases fit TRBD2. V was clipped by 6 bases and J by 4 bases; unmatched bases: 6. Germline V gives CDR1 SQVTM, CDR2 ANQGSEA. This CDR3 is built from 13 residues. The whole variable domain, filled in from reference TRBV29-1 and TRBJ2-5, reads SAVISQKPSRDICQRGTSLTIQCQVDSQVTMMFWYRQQPGQSLTLIATANQGSEATYESGFVIDKFPISRPNLTFSTLTVSNMSPEDSSIYLCSVVAGVLETQYFGPGTRLLVL.

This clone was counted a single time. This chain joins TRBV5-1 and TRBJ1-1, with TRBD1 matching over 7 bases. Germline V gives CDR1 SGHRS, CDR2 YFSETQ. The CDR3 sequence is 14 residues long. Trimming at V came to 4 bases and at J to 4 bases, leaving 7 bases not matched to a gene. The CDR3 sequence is CASSPQGSPTEAFF. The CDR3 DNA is TGCGCCAGCAGCCCACAGGGGAGTCCCACTGAAGCTTTCTTT.

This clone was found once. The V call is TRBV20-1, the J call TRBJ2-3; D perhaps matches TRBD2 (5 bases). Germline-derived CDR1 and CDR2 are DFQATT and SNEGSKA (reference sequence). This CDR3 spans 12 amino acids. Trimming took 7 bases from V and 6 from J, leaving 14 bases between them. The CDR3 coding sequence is TGCAGTGGTAGTGGGAGAGGGGATACGCAGTATTTT. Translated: CSGSGRGDTQYF.

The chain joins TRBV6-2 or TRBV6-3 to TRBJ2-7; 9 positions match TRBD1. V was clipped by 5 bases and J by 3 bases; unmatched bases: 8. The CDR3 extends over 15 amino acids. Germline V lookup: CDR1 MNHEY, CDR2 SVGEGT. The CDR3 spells CASSTPDRGDYEQYF. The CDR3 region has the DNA TGTGCCAGCAGTACACCGGACAGGGGAGACTACGAGCAGTACTTC.